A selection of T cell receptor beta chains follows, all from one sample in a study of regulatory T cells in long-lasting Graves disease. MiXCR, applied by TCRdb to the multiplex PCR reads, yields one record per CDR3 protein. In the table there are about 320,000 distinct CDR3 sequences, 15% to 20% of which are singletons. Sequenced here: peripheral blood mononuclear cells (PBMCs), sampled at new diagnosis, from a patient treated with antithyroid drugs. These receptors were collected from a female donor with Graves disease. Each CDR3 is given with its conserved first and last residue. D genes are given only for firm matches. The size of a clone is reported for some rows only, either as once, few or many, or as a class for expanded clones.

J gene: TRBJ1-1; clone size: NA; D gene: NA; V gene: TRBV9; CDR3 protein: CASSVWGEGPEAFF; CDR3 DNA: TGTGCCAGCAGCGTATGGGGGGAGGGACCTGAAGCTTTCTTT
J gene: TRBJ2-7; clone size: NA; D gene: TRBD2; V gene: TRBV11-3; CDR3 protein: CASSLDGAGGYEQYF; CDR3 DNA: TGTGCCAGCAGCTTAGATGGCGCGGGAGGCTACGAGCAGTACTTC
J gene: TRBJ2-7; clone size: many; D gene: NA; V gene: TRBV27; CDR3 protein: CASSLNAGVPYEQYF; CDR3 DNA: TGTGCCAGCAGTTTAAATGCCGGGGTACCCTACGAGCAGTACTTC
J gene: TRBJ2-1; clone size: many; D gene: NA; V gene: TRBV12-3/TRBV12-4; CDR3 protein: CASSLGSPPNEQFF; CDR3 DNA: TGTGCCAGCAGTTTGGGTAGCCCCCCCAATGAGCAGTTCTTC
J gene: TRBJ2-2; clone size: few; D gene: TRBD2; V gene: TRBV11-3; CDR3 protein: CASSYDSGMNTGELFF; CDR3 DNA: TGTGCCAGCAGCTACGATAGCGGGATGAACACCGGGGAGCTGTTTTTT
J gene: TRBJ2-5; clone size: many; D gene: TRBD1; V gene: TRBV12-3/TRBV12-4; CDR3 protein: CASRGTGELETQYF; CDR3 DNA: TGTGCCAGCAGGGGGACAGGGGAATTGGAGACCCAGTACTTC
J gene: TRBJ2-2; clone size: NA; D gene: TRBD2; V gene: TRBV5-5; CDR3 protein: CASSLALAGVMAGELFF; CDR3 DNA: TGTGCCAGCAGCTTGGCGCTAGCGGGAGTCATGGCCGGGGAGCTGTTTTTT
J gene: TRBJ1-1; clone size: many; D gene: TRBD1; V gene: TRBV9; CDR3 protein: CASSVSGTGVTEAFF; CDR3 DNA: TGTGCCAGCAGCGTTTCGGGGACAGGCGTCACTGAAGCTTTCTTT
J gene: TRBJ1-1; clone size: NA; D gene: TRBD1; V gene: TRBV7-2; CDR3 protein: CASSWGQGSEAFF; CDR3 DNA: TGTGCCAGCAGCTGGGGACAGGGGAGTGAAGCTTTCTTT
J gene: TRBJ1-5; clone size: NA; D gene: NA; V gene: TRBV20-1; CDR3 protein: CSARDFAGEGNQPQHF; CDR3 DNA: TGCAGTGCTAGAGATTTTGCAGGGGAGGGCAATCAGCCCCAGCATTTT
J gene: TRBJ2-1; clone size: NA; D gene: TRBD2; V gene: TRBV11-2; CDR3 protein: CASSVWREGLNEQFF; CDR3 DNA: TGCGCCAGCAGTGTCTGGCGGGAGGGCCTTAATGAGCAGTTCTTC
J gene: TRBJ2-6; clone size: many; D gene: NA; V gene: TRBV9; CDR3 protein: CASSDHSGANVLTF; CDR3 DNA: TGTGCCAGCAGCGACCACTCTGGGGCCAACGTCCTGACTTTC
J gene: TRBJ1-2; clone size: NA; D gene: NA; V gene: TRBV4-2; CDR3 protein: CASSQNLDGGYTF; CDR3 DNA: TGTGCCAGCAGCCAAAATCTCGATGGGGGCTACACCTTC
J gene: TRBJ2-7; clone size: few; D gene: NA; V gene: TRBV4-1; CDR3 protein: CASSLTGGGSYEQYF; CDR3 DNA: TGCGCCAGCAGCCTCACAGGGGGAGGGTCCTACGAGCAGTACTTC
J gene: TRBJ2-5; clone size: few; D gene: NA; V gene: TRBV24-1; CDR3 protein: CATSVGPSGTQYF; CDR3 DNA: TGTGCCACCAGTGTAGGACCGTCGGGGACCCAGTACTTC
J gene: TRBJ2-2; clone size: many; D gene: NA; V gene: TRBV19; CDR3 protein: CASSMGTITGELFF; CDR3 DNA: TGTGCCAGTAGTATGGGGACGATTACCGGGGAGCTGTTTTTT
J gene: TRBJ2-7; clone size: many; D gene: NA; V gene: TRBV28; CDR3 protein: CASTLGGHEQYF; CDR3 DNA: TGTGCCAGCACCCTTGGAGGACACGAGCAGTACTTC
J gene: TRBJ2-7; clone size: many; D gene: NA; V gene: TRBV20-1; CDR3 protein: CSARPGNSYEQYF; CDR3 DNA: TGCAGTGCTAGGCCCGGGAACAGCTACGAGCAGTACTTC
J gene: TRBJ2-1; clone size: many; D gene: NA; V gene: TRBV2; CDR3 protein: CASSERRVGPSSYNEQFF; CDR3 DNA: TGTGCCAGCAGTGAACGGCGGGTTGGTCCTAGCTCCTACAATGAGCAGTTCTTC
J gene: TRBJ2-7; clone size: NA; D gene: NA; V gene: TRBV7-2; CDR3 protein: CASRPSGGFYEQYF; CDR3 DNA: TGTGCCAGCAGACCGTCGGGGGGCTTTTACGAGCAGTACTTC
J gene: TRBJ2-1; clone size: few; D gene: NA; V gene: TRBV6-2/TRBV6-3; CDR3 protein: CASSYKGANSYNEQFF; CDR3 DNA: TGTGCCAGCAGTTACAAAGGGGCGAACTCCTACAATGAGCAGTTCTTC
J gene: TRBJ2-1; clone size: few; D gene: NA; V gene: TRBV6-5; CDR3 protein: CASSYSSGGSYNEQFF; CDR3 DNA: TGTGCCAGCAGTTACTCTAGCGGAGGTTCCTACAATGAGCAGTTCTTC
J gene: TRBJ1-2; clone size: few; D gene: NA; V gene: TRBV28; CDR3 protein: CASSISGDHNYGYTF; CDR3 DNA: TGTGCCAGCAGTATCTCGGGGGATCATAACTATGGCTACACCTTC
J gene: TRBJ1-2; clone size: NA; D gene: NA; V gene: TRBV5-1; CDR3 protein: CASSEQGPLKVDYGYTF; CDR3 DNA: TGCGCCAGCAGTGAACAGGGCCCATTAAAGGTTGACTATGGCTACACCTTC
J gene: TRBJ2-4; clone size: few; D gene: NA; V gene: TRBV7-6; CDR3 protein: CASSLSSSGDIQYF; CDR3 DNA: TGTGCCAGCAGCTTAAGTTCGAGCGGTGACATTCAGTACTTC
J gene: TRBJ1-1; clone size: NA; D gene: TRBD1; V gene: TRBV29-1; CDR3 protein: CSAQWAGTENTEAFF; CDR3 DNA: TGCAGCGCCCAATGGGCCGGGACAGAGAACACTGAAGCTTTCTTT
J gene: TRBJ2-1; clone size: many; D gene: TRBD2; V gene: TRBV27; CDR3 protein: CASSPGGLDTHEQFF; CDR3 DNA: TGTGCCAGCAGTCCCGGGGGACTAGATACCCATGAGCAGTTCTTC
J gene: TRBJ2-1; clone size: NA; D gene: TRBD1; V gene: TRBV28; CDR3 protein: CASRQGVLRNEQFF; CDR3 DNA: TGTGCCAGCAGACAGGGGGTTCTGAGGAATGAGCAGTTCTTC
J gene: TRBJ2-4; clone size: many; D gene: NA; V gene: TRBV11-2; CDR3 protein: CASSLDRSAIQYF; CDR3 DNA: TGTGCCAGCAGCTTAGACAGGTCCGCCATTCAGTACTTC
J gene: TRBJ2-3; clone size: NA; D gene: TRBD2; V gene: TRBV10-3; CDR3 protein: CAISEGAGDSDTQYF; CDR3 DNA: TGTGCCATCAGTGAGGGAGCGGGAGACTCAGATACGCAGTATTTT
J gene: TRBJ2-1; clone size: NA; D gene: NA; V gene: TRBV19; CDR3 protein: CASAGRGGVYEQFF; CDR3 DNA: TGTGCCAGCGCCGGTCGAGGTGGGGTCTACGAGCAGTTCTTC
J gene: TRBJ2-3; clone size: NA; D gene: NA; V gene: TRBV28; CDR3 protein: CASSPPYRDTQYF; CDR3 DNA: TGTGCCAGCAGTCCCCCGTATAGAGATACGCAGTATTTT
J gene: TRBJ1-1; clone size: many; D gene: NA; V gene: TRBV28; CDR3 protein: CASSPLGRGSNTEAFF; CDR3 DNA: TGTGCCAGCAGTCCCCTCGGTAGGGGATCGAACACTGAAGCTTTCTTT
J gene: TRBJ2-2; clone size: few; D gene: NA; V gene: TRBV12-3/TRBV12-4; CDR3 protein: CASIPRRTGELFF; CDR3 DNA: TGTGCCAGCATCCCCCGGAGAACCGGGGAGCTGTTTTTT
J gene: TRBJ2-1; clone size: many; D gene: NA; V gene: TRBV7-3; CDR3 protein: CAGQQPYNEQFF; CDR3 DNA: TGTGCCGGGCAGCAGCCTTACAATGAGCAGTTCTTC
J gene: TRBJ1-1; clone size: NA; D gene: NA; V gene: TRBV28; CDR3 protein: CASSLRVYSEAFF; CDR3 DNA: TGTGCCAGCAGTTTACGGGTGTACAGTGAAGCTTTCTTT
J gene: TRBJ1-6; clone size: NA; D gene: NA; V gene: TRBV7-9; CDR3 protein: CASSLVDSKGSPLHF; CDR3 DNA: TGTGCCAGCAGCTTAGTCGACAGTAAAGGATCACCCCTCCACTTT